This T cell receptor (beta chain) comes out of a study of blood T cell repertoires in COVID-19. Turning to the study itself: Specimens from acute and convalescent COVID-19 originated in the United States, Italy and Spain. In each case, the material was cDNA or gDNA derived from T cells, B-cell-depleted T cells, or PBMCs.

In the authors' methods: Amplification of reference gene primers provided the estimated nucleated cell counts. The protocol was immunoSEQ multiplex PCR, while the TCRdb copy is restricted to in-frame clones and leaves out a portion. V and J calls and clone size come straight from that table; D and trimming were deduced from the DNA. The sample lists 270,000 or so clones; about 90% were seen once. With 6 bases removed from V and 0 bases from J, the gap between germline ends came to 14 bases. The germline V gene has CDR1 KGHSH and CDR2 LQKENI. The CDR3 sequence is 15 residues long. Seattle patients were enrolled while actively infected and followed longitudinally.

The sequenced material came from peripheral blood. The receptor was isolated from a young woman with COVID-19, enrolled during active disease. This rearrangement joins TRBV18 to TRBJ1-1; maybe TRBD1 (6 bases). The CDR3 reads CASSPGQHMNTEAFF. CDR3 nucleotide sequence: TGTGCCAGCTCCCCGGGACAACATATGAACACTGAAGCTTTCTTT. The full variable domain, with the rest looked up from reference TRBV18 and TRBJ1-1, is NAGVMQNPRHLVRRRGQEARLRCSPMKGHSHVYWYRQLPEEGLKFMVYLQKENIIDESGMPKERFSAEFPKEGPSILRIQQVVRGDSAAYFCASSPGQHMNTEAFFGQGTRLTVV.